Shown below are 10 T cell receptor beta chains from a single sample sequenced in a study of human T cells and chemical hapten exposure. TCRdb ran MiXCR on the RACE reads and lists one entry per CDR3 protein. The sample has tens of thousands of distinct CDR3 sequences, around a third seen once. Sample time point: patch test 1, 2 weeks after DPC sensitization. The treatment here: therapeutic diphenylcyclopropenone sensitization with weekly scalp DPC. Sequenced material: whole blood, taken in connection with sensitization to the hapten diphenylcyclopropenone (DPC). Receptors originate from a middle-aged man with alopecia areata. Some clones in this sample may be carry-over from other donors' samples.

This clonotype was picked up a small number of times. The J gene is TRBJ2-1, the V gene TRBV5-4; no reliable D call. Germline assignment: CDR1 SGHNT and CDR2 YYREEE (reference sequence). This CDR3 contains 14 residues. V lost 4 bases and J lost 5, with 13 bases in between. CDR3 DNA: TGTGCCAGCAGCCGAATTTCAGTTAACAATGAGCAGTTCTTC. It translates to CASSRISVNNEQFF.

CDR3 protein: CASSSVGFHEQFF. The CDR3, as DNA: TGTGCCAGCAGCTCCGTTGGCTTCCATGAGCAGTTCTTC. V is TRBV28 and J is TRBJ2-1, with D uncertain. Trimming took 6 bases from V and 8 from J, leaving 14 bases between them. This CDR3 has 13 residues. The V gene's germline CDR1 is MDHEN and CDR2 SYDVKM.

This rearrangement joins TRBV28 to TRBJ2-6; tentatively, D is TRBD1 (6 bases). CDR3 length equals 16 residues. Between the trimmed V and J ends, which lost 5 bases and 1 base, there was a span of 12 bases. Germline CDR1 MDHEN, CDR2 SYDVKM. This CDR3 is CASSLRRGSGANVLTF. For the CDR3, the DNA is TGTGCCAGCAGTCTCCGCAGGGGATCTGGGGCCAACGTCCTGACTTTC. Looking up the rest from reference TRBV28 and TRBJ2-6 gives the full variable domain: DVKVTQSSRYLVKRTGEKVFLECVQDMDHENMFWYRQDPGLGLRLIYFSYDVKMKEKGDIPEGYSVSREKKERFSLILESASTNQTSMYLCASSLRRGSGANVLTFGAGSRLTVL.

This chain connects TRBV7-9 to TRBJ2-3, with 7 bases that match TRBD2. The CDR3 runs to 14 residues. Germline trimming cut 5 bases from V and 2 bases from J; bases unmatched to any gene: 4. The V gene's germline CDR1 is SEHNR and CDR2 FQNEAQ (reference sequence). This CDR3 is CASSISGITDTQYF. The DNA of the CDR3 is TGTGCCAGCAGCATAAGCGGGATCACAGATACGCAGTATTTT.

The rearrangement links TRBV11-2 to TRBJ1-2; D not certain. The CDR3 runs 15 residues. Trimming removed 5 bases at V and 1 base at J, with 14 bases between. The V gene's germline CDR1 is SGHAT and CDR2 FQNNGV. The CDR3 nucleotides are TGTGCCAGCAGCCGGGTCGCCGATAGTAACTATGGCTACACCTTC. Residues: CASSRVADSNYGYTF.

The chain couples TRBV15 to TRBJ2-3; D gene uncertain. The V gene lost 3 bases and the J gene lost 6 bases, with 10 bases spanning the gap. Germline V gene sequence: CDR1 LNHNV, CDR2 YYDKDF (reference sequence). This CDR3 has 13 amino acids. CDR3 loop: CATSSPGIDTQYF. DNA of the CDR3: TGTGCCACCAGCAGTCCCGGTATCGATACGCAGTATTTT.

This sequence joins TRBV27 and TRBJ2-5; weak D call: TRBD2 (6 bases). The germline gives CDR1 MNHEY, CDR2 SMNVEV (reference sequence). Trimming removed 5 bases from V and 5 bases from J, with 21 bases in between. This CDR3 has 16 amino acids. The CDR3 DNA follows: TGTGCCAGCAGTACGAACGACGGAGGGCCGGGGGAGACCCAGTACTTC. Translation: CASSTNDGGPGETQYF.

The chain recombines TRBV20-1 with TRBJ2-7; D unresolved. The CDR3 length is 20 residues. The V and J ends lost 6 bases and 0 bases respectively, with 33 bases between them. CDR1 is DFQATT and CDR2 is SNEGSKA in the germline V gene (reference sequence). CDR3 residues: CSAYRLLAVDPKRISYEQYF. The CDR3 DNA is TGCAGTGCATACAGACTGTTGGCAGTGGACCCTAAAAGAATCTCCTACGAGCAGTACTTC.

This clonotype was observed many times. The J gene is TRBJ1-3, the V gene TRBV20-1; D uncertain. This CDR3 region has 12 residues. Looked up from germline, CDR1 is DFQATT and CDR2 is SNEGSKA (reference sequence). Trimming pared 4 bases from V and 7 bases from J, leaving 11 bases between. The DNA of the CDR3 is TGCAGTGCTACCGGACTTGGGAACACCATATATTTT. Translated, it gives CSATGLGNTIYF.

J is TRBJ2-5 and V is TRBV28; TRBD2 matches at 11 bases. The CDR3 is made up of 16 amino acids. CDR1 and CDR2 (germline): MDHEN, SYDVKM. V lost 4 bases to trimming and J lost 4 bases; unmatched junction nucleotides: 8. This CDR3 reads CASSSLAGGPSETQYF. Written as DNA, the CDR3 is TGTGCCAGCAGTTCCCTAGCGGGAGGTCCGTCAGAGACCCAGTACTTC.